This T cell receptor beta chain was documented in a study of blood T cells in healthy people across ages. About the research overall: Using template switching, researchers captured about one barcoded beta molecule for each two T cells.

Study-wide points: Naive T cell percentage showed a strong correlation with TCR beta diversity. There was no known CMV status for donors, so expanded clonotype changes were possibly confounded.

To note about this clonotype: Its antigen is not known.

From germline, CDR1 is SGHAT and CDR2 FQNNGV. Trimming cost V 1 base and J 4 bases, with 7 bases left between them. The CDR3 contains 14 residues. Sample-barcoded 5' priming and a J-beta primer mix drove a second PCR of roughly 7 to 11 cycles. TCRdb fed the 5' RACE reads into MiXCR, producing one record per CDR3 protein. The sample contains roughly 640,000 distinct CDR3 sequences, approximately 30% of which appear only once. The chain uses TRBV11-2 and TRBJ1-4; D gene uncertain. Specimen: blood. The source is a woman older than 75 in good health. The CDR3 spells CASSLGKGNEKLFF. CDR3 nucleotide sequence: TGTGCCAGCAGCTTAGGGAAGGGTAATGAAAAACTGTTTTTT. Combining the CDR3 with reference TRBV11-2 and TRBJ1-4 gives the whole variable domain EAGVAQSPRYKIIEKRQSVAFWCNPISGHATLYWYQQILGQGPKLLIQFQNNGVVDDSQLPKDRFSAERLKGVDSTLKIQPAKLEDSAVYLCASSLGKGNEKLFFGSGTQLSVL.